The rows below give T cell receptor beta chains drawn from one sample of a study of regulatory T cells in long-lasting Graves disease. MiXCR, run by TCRdb on the multiplex PCR reads, gives a single entry per CDR3 protein. Altogether 500,000 to 800,000 distinct CDR3 sequences are present, roughly 30% being singletons, with the ten largest covering roughly 40%. The sequencing used peripheral blood mononuclear cells (PBMCs), collected when the disease was refractory, from a patient treated with antithyroid drugs. These receptors all come from a female donor with Graves disease. CDR3s leave out the opening cysteine and the closing phenylalanine or tryptophan. Each record gives: J gene, V gene, CDR3 protein.

TRBJ1-1	TRBV29-1	SVAKDGVEAF
TRBJ2-7	TRBV12-3/TRBV12-4	ASSAEDRVRYEQY
TRBJ2-1	TRBV20-1	SASRTGTEQF
TRBJ2-7	TRBV4-1	ASSHLGAYEQY
TRBJ2-5	TRBV14	ASSQVYRAQETQY
TRBJ2-3	TRBV20-1	SARSSGSTDTQY
TRBJ1-2	TRBV30	AWSVNILYGYT
TRBJ1-3	TRBV12-3/TRBV12-4	ASSLGGGINTIY
TRBJ2-2	TRBV20-1	SATQGPGELF
TRBJ1-5	TRBV20-1	SATDRSYSNQPQH
TRBJ1-5	TRBV6-2/TRBV6-3	ASSEFGPNQPH
TRBJ2-7	TRBV6-5	ASSYVTSRSSYEQY
TRBJ1-3	TRBV20-1	SAKAGGSSGNTIY
TRBJ1-2	TRBV7-2	ASSLAQGLNGYT
TRBJ2-7	TRBV20-1	SATHSGSAYEQY
TRBJ2-5	TRBV6-1	ASSPILGQGAPTQY
TRBJ2-7	TRBV2	ASSGASVPSYEQY
TRBJ1-4	TRBV25-1	ASSDFRGNEKLF
TRBJ1-1	TRBV6-2/TRBV6-3	ASSYQTENTEAF
TRBJ1-1	TRBV28	ASRGSGAPVEAF
TRBJ1-1	TRBV10-3	AISNPQGMMAEAF
TRBJ2-5	TRBV5-1	ASSLGQGFMETQY
TRBJ2-5	TRBV12-3/TRBV12-4	ASSPRSPGAQETQY
TRBJ2-7	TRBV6-9	ASSWERETGEQY
TRBJ1-1	TRBV10-3	AISAGGGGNTEAF
TRBJ2-7	TRBV6-2/TRBV6-3	ASSYPESWGEQY
TRBJ1-1	TRBV7-3	ASSLEVKTEAF
TRBJ1-3	TRBV7-9	ASSLPGQGVSGNTIY
TRBJ1-3	TRBV9	ASSPRTGGAAGNTIY
TRBJ1-3	TRBV6-2/TRBV6-3	ASSSATIQGRDTIY
TRBJ2-7	TRBV12-3/TRBV12-4	ASSSQGPLSYEQY
TRBJ1-5	TRBV6-2/TRBV6-3	ASEGSGFYQPQH
TRBJ2-7	TRBV12-3/TRBV12-4	ASSMTSGGSSYEQY
TRBJ2-7	TRBV5-1	ASSLEGVVYEQY
TRBJ1-6	TRBV5-1	ASSLDGGGGSPLH
TRBJ1-5	TRBV20-1	SARAGTGYQPQH
TRBJ2-2	TRBV27	ASAPRASGFDGELF
TRBJ1-5	TRBV16	ASSQDGFNQPQH
TRBJ2-3	TRBV29-1	SVGTGPYTDTQY
TRBJ2-7	TRBV7-9	ASSAGQDWKY
TRBJ2-2	TRBV11-2	ASSWKGYTGELF
TRBJ1-1	TRBV14	ASSQAGGARRAF
TRBJ2-3	TRBV11-2	ASKTGLRTDTQY
TRBJ1-4	TRBV12-3/TRBV12-4	ASTRTGASSNEKLF
TRBJ1-1	TRBV11-2	ASSSGGDEAF
TRBJ1-4	TRBV5-1	ASSPGTAPTNEELF
TRBJ2-1	TRBV5-1	ASRLAGAVNEQF
TRBJ1-2	TRBV9	ASSPPVGGANYGYT
TRBJ2-7	TRBV12-3/TRBV12-4	ASIGTGINYEQY
TRBJ1-1	TRBV25-1	ASSVTDKAF
TRBJ1-4	TRBV2	ASSNRQGRNEKLF
TRBJ1-4	TRBV30	AWSRVEGGEKLF
TRBJ2-2	TRBV12-3/TRBV12-4	ASSLGGPATGELF
TRBJ2-7	TRBV28	ASASQGAYEQY